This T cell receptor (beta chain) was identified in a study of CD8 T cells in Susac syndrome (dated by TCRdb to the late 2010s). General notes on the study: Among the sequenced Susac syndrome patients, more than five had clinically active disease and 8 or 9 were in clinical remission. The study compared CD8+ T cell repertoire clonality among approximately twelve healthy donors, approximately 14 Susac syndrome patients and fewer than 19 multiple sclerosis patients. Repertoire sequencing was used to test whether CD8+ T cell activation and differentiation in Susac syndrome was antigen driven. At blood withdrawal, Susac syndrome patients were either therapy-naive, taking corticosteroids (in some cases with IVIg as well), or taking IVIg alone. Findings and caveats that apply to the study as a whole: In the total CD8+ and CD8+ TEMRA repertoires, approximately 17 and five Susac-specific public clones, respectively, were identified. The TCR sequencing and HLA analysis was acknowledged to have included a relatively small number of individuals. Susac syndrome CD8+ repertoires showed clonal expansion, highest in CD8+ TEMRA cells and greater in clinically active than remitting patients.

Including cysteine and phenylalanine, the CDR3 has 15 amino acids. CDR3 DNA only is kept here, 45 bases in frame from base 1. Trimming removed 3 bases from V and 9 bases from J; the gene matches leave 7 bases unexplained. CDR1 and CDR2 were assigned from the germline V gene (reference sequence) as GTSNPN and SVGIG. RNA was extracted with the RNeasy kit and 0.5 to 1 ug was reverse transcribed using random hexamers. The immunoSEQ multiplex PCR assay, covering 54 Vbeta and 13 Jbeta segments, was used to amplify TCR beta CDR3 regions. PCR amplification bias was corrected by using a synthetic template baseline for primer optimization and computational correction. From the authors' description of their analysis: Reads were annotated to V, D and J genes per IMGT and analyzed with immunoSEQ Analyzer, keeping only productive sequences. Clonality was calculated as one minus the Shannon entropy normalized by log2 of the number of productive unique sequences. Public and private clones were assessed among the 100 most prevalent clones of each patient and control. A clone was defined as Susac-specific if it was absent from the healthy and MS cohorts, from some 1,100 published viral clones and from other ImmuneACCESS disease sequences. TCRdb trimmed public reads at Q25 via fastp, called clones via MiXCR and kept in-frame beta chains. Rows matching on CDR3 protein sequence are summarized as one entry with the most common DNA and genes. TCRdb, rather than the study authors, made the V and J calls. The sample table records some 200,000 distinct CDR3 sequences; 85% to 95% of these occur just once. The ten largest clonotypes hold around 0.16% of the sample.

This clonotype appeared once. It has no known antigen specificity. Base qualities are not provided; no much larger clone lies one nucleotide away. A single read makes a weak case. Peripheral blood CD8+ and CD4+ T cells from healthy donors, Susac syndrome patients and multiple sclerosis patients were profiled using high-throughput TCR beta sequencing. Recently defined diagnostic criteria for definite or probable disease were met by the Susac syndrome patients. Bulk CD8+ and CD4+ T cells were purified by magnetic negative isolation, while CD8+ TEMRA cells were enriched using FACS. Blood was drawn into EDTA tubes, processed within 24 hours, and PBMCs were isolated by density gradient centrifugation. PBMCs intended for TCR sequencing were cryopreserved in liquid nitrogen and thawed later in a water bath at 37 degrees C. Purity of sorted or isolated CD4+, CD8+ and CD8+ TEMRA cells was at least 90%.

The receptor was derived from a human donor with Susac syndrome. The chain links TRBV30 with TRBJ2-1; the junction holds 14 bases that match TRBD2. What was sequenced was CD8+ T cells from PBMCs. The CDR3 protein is CAWRKTSGGAFEQFF. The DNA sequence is TGTGCCTGGAGGAAGACTAGCGGGGGGGCCTTTGAGCAGTTCTTC.